The 25 T cell receptor beta chains below all came from one sample that was sequenced in a study of cytotoxic CD8 clonotypes in ibrutinib-treated CLL (dated by TCRdb to the early 2020s). Interpreted using the paper, the time point label stands for: 12 to 13 months on ibrutinib. The library was prepared using the immunoSEQ multiplex PCR assay. This is the immuneACCESS table as TCRdb keeps it, with only in-frame sequences that have V and J called. A part of the clones is gone; compared with another copy, unresolved V genes explain less than half, and the rest is unexplained. Within this sample are 150,000 or so clones, with approximately 75% of them counted one time only. Of the sample, less than 30% falls within the top ten clones. The sequencing here drew on PBMCs, taken after 12 months of ibrutinib treatment. The receptors here all came from a human donor with chronic lymphocytic leukemia.

This clone turned up a few times. The chain joins TRBV19 to TRBJ1-1, with 7 bases aligning to TRBD1. Germline V gene lookup returns CDR1 LNHDA and CDR2 SQIVND (reference sequence). The CDR3 contains 13 residues. V shed 6 bases, J shed 5 bases, and the junction held 6 bases outside the gene matches. The CDR3 protein is CASSQQGWTEAFF. The CDR3 DNA reads TGTGCCAGTAGCCAACAGGGGTGGACTGAAGCTTTCTTT.

V usage is TRBV7-8 and J usage is TRBJ1-5, with a possible D match to TRBD1 (5 bases). CDR3 length equals 18 residues. Germline lookup yields CDR1 SGHVS and CDR2 FQNEAQ. Trimming pared 1 base from V and 0 bases from J, leaving 16 bases between. CDR3 loop: CASSLGDQGSYSNQPQHF. CDR3 in DNA: TGTGCCAGCAGCTTAGGGGACCAAGGCAGCTATAGCAATCAGCCCCAGCATTTT.

The V gene is TRBV13, the J gene TRBJ2-5; D possibly corresponds to TRBD2 (7 bases). This CDR3 has 15 residues. The V end was cut by 6 bases, the J end by 4 bases, with 18 bases between. Germline CDR1 is PRHDT and CDR2 is FYEKMQ (reference sequence). CDR3 bases: TGTGCCAGCAGGGGGCGGGGGCGAGGGGGAGAGACCCAGTACTTC. It yields the protein CASRGRGRGGETQYF.

The V and J genes are TRBV19 and TRBJ2-2; 10 bases agree with TRBD1. Germline assignment: CDR1 LNHDA and CDR2 SQIVND (reference sequence). This CDR3 region has 18 residues. The ends lost 6 bases at V and 4 bases at J; junction bases unmatched: 14. Here the CDR3 DNA reads TGTGCCAGTAGCTTGGGGAGGGACAGGGGCGCGGGCACCGGGGAGCTGTTTTTT. Translating it yields CASSLGRDRGAGTGELFF.

The count of this clone is one. V gene TRBV5-1 combines with J gene TRBJ2-3; no firm D call. The V gene's germline CDR1 is SGHRS and CDR2 YFSETQ. Trimming shortened V by 4 bases and J by 6 bases, and 12 bases separated the two germline ends. This CDR3 comprises 13 residues. In nucleotides, the CDR3 is TGCGCCAGCAGCCCTGTTCCCGGGGATACGCAGTATTTT. This codes for CASSPVPGDTQYF.

This clone has only one observation. This chain connects TRBV25-1 to TRBJ1-5, with TRBD1 identical over 7 bases. Trimming cost V 2 bases and J 6 bases; bases outside gene matches: 16. In germline, CDR1 is MGHDK, CDR2 SYGVNS. The CDR3 is made up of 18 amino acids. For the CDR3, the DNA is TGTGCCAGCAGTGAAAATTCAGGGGATGAACAGGGGAGTCAGCCCCAGCATTTT. Protein: CASSENSGDEQGSQPQHF.

This chain connects TRBV5-8 to TRBJ2-3; D remains ambiguous. The ends were cut back, 4 bases at V and 0 bases at J, with 6 bases in the middle. The CDR3 totals 13 residues. CDR1 and CDR2 from the germline V gene are SGHTS and YDEGEE. The CDR3 coding sequence is TGTGCCAGCAGCGACCATAGCACAGATACGCAGTATTTT. Residues: CASSDHSTDTQYF.

The chain links TRBV14 to TRBJ2-7, with D uncertain. The germline CDR1 and CDR2 sequences are SGHDN and FVKESK. This CDR3 contains 12 residues. V lost 5 bases, J lost 1 base, and 6 bases lay in between. The CDR3 bases are TGTGCCAGCAGCACGACATCCTACGAGCAGTACTTC. It yields the protein CASSTTSYEQYF.

This clone has a single count. This chain connects TRBV7-2 to TRBJ2-3; D tentatively reads TRBD1 or TRBD2 (6 bases each). Trimming shortened V by 5 bases and J by 2 bases, and 17 bases separated the two germline ends. Germline V lookup: CDR1 SGHTA, CDR2 FQGNSA. This CDR3 spans 16 amino acids. The CDR3 coding sequence is TGTGCCAGCAGCCTGAAGACGGGGGCCCCCACAGATACGCAGTATTTT. It specifies CASSLKTGAPTDTQYF.

The CDR3 DNA reads TGTGCCAGCAGTTCTCAGGGGGCCATGTGGAGCACTGAAGCTTTCTTT. This encodes CASSSQGAMWSTEAFF. The V call is TRBV6-5, the J call TRBJ1-1; 8 bases are a match to TRBD1. Germline V gene lookup returns CDR1 MNHEY and CDR2 SVGAGI. V lost 4 bases and J lost 4; bases outside the gene matches: 11. The length of the CDR3 is 16 residues.

The chain recombines TRBV19 with TRBJ2-2, with no clear D. Looked up from germline, CDR1 is LNHDA and CDR2 is SQIVND (reference sequence). CDR3 length: 14 residues. V was trimmed by 4 bases and J by 8 bases, leaving 14 bases between them. CDR3 sequence (DNA): TGTGCCAGTAGTACGGTGGCCTCCTCGGGGGAGCTGTTTTTT. Its translation is CASSTVASSGELFF.

The chain employs TRBV7-2 and TRBJ2-5; 16 bases line up with TRBD2. The CDR3 length is 17 residues. The J segment lost 5 bases and the V segment lost 4 bases, leaving 7 bases of the junction unmatched. CDR1 and CDR2 from the germline V gene are SGHTA and FQGNSA. The CDR3 sequence: CASSSGLAGGFVETQYF. CDR3 nucleotides: TGTGCCAGCAGCTCGGGACTAGCGGGAGGGTTTGTTGAGACCCAGTACTTC.

The chain couples TRBV19 to TRBJ1-6, with TRBD1 matching 7 bases. Germline V gene data show CDR1 as LNHDA and CDR2 as SQIVND (reference sequence). The V segment lost 10 bases and the J segment 2 bases; nucleotides outside the gene matches: 8. The CDR3 is 15 residues long. CDR3 sequence: CATLPGGTYNSPLHF. The CDR3 region has the DNA TGTGCCACTCTTCCAGGGGGGACCTATAATTCACCCCTCCACTTT. Drawing the rest from reference TRBV19 and TRBJ1-6, the complete variable domain is DGGITQSPKYLFRKEGQNVTLSCEQNLNHDAMYWYRQDPGQGLRLIYYSQIVNDFQKGDIAEGYSVSREKKESFPLTVTSAQKNPTAFYLCATLPGGTYNSPLHFGNGTRLTVT.

The chain joins TRBV7-9 to TRBJ1-1; D unresolved. CDR1 and CDR2 (germline): SEHNR, FQNEAQ (reference sequence). The CDR3 spans 14 residues. V was trimmed by 5 bases and J by 0 bases, leaving 10 bases between them. This CDR3 reads CASSRGFLNTEAFF. In DNA, the CDR3 is TGTGCCAGCAGCCGGGGATTTCTGAACACTGAAGCTTTCTTT.

V usage is TRBV30 and J usage is TRBJ2-3, with TRBD2 identical over 10 bases. CDR1 is GTSNPN and CDR2 is SVGIG in the germline V gene (reference sequence). This CDR3 comprises 15 residues. V lost 0 bases to trimming and J lost 2 bases; unmatched junction nucleotides: 2. The CDR3 is CAWSVLAGATDTQYF. Here the CDR3 DNA reads TGTGCCTGGAGTGTGCTAGCGGGGGCCACAGATACGCAGTATTTT. Full variable domain (remainder filled in from reference TRBV30 and TRBJ2-3): SQTIHQWPATLVQPVGSPLSLECTVEGTSNPNLYWYRQAAGRGLQLLFYSVGIGQISSEVPQNLSASRPQDRQFILSSKKLLLSDSGFYLCAWSVLAGATDTQYFGPGTRLTVL.

This chain connects TRBV18 to TRBJ1-2; D gene uncertain. Germline V CDR1 and CDR2: KGHSH, LQKENI. This CDR3 comprises 12 residues. V lost 3 bases to trimming and J lost 3 bases, with 5 bases between them. The CDR3: CASSPEYYGYTF. CDR3 DNA sequence: TGTGCCAGCTCACCGGAATACTATGGCTACACCTTC.

This clone has more than one count but fewer than ten. This CDR3 reads CASSLQAPTSTSTDTQYF. In DNA form, the CDR3 reads TGCGCCAGCAGCCTGCAGGCCCCGACTAGCACCAGCACAGATACGCAGTATTTT. The V call is TRBV4-1, the J call TRBJ2-3; 7 bases map to TRBD2. Germline values: CDR1 MGHRA, CDR2 YSYEKL. This CDR3 region has 18 residues. The V segment lost 4 bases and the J segment 0 bases; nucleotides outside the gene matches: 13.

The V gene is TRBV30, the J gene TRBJ1-4; D gene uncertain. Germline lookup yields CDR1 GTSNPN and CDR2 SVGIG (reference sequence). CDR3 length: 13 residues. The V and J ends lost 2 bases and 4 bases respectively, with 8 bases between them. CDR3 nucleotide sequence: TGTGCCTGGAGTTTAGAGGTTAATGAAAAACTGTTTTTT. It yields the protein CAWSLEVNEKLFF. The variable domain in full, completed from reference TRBV30 and TRBJ1-4, reads SQTIHQWPATLVQPVGSPLSLECTVEGTSNPNLYWYRQAAGRGLQLLFYSVGIGQISSEVPQNLSASRPQDRQFILSSKKLLLSDSGFYLCAWSLEVNEKLFFGSGTQLSVL.

This clone turned up a few times. The rearrangement joins TRBV18 to TRBJ1-5; no reliable D call. Germline lookup yields CDR1 KGHSH and CDR2 LQKENI. The CDR3 covers 16 residues. With 6 bases removed from V and 3 bases from J, the gap between germline ends came to 18 bases. CDR3 nucleotides: TGTGCCAGCTCTCGGGAGGTGAGAACAGCCAATCAGCCCCAGCATTTT. Its translation is CASSREVRTANQPQHF.

V usage is TRBV11-2 and J usage is TRBJ2-1; the match to TRBD2 covers 12 bases. The J segment lost 4 bases and the V segment lost 5 bases, leaving 6 bases of the junction unmatched. Germline V lookup: CDR1 SGHAT, CDR2 FQNNGV. CDR3 length: 16 amino acids. The CDR3 loop reads CASSRWTSGAYNEQFF. The CDR3 DNA reads as TGTGCCAGCAGCCGATGGACTAGCGGGGCTTACAATGAGCAGTTCTTC. The variable domain in full, completed from reference TRBV11-2 and TRBJ2-1, reads EAGVAQSPRYKIIEKRQSVAFWCNPISGHATLYWYQQILGQGPKLLIQFQNNGVVDDSQLPKDRFSAERLKGVDSTLKIQPAKLEDSAVYLCASSRWTSGAYNEQFFGPGTRLTVL.

This clone was detected only a few times. The V gene is TRBV2, the J gene TRBJ2-1; 7 bases align to TRBD2. Looked up from germline, CDR1 is SNHLY and CDR2 is FYNNEI. This CDR3 has 12 residues. Unmatched junction bases numbered 8, after V lost 3 bases and J lost 15 bases. CDR3 nucleotides: TGTGCCAGCAGTGAGTCCGGGGGGTCCCGGTTCTTC. Translated: CASSESGGSRFF. Supplemented by reference TRBV2 and TRBJ2-1, the full variable domain reads EPEVTQTPSHQVTQMGQEVILRCVPISNHLYFYWYRQILGQKVEFLVSFYNNEISEKSEIFDDQFSVERPDGSNFTLKIRSTKLEDSAMYFCASSESGGSRFFGPGTRLTVL.

This clone was seen a handful of times. This chain links TRBV10-3 with TRBJ2-7; D is undetermined. The CDR3 consists of 13 residues. V was cut by 4 bases and J by 6 bases, with 13 bases left in between. Germline V gene data show CDR1 as ENHRY and CDR2 as SYGVKD. The CDR3 here is CAISAQTGLEQYF. CDR3 sequence (DNA): TGTGCCATCAGTGCCCAGACGGGCCTCGAGCAGTACTTC.

The chain joins TRBV5-1 to TRBJ2-3; 8 nucleotides align to TRBD2. CDR3 length equals 15 residues. CDR1 is SGHRS and CDR2 is YFSETQ in the germline V gene. The junction had 7 bases not matched to a gene; V was cut back by 2 bases and J by 5 bases. The CDR3 DNA reads as TGCGCCAGCAGCTTTGCCAGCGGGAGAGGAGATACGCAGTATTTT. Translated: CASSFASGRGDTQYF.

Details on this clone: With a far larger clone one base away, a read error is the likely cause. The sample carries other DNA sequences with the same CDR3. The chain employs TRBV7-2 and TRBJ2-5, with D unclear. Germline CDR1 reads SGHTA; CDR2 reads FQGNSA. CDR3 length: 12 amino acids. Trimming took off 1 base at V and 5 bases at J, with 5 bases between the two ends. The CDR3 protein is CASSLGRETQYF. CDR3 sequence (DNA): TGTGCCAGCAGCTTAGGGCGGGAGACCCAGTACTTC.

The chain is built from TRBV6-1 and TRBJ1-3, with D perhaps TRBD1 (5 bases). The CDR3 contains 17 residues. The germline gives CDR1 MNHNS, CDR2 SASEGT. V gave up 2 bases and J gave up 1 base, with 15 bases separating them. CDR3 in amino acids: CASSEYGQGDSGNTIYF. The CDR3 DNA reads TGTGCCAGCAGTGAATACGGGCAGGGAGATTCTGGAAACACCATATATTTT.